This T cell receptor beta chain originates from a study of blood T cell repertoires in COVID-19 (TCRdb year 2020). Background for the entire study: The collaborator samples originated in the United States, Italy and Spain and spanned the acute and convalescent phases of COVID-19. The material from the prospective study consisted of cDNA or gDNA derived from T cells, B-cell-depleted T cells, or PBMCs. The dataset comprised deeply sampled blood TCRbeta repertoires from subjects exposed to, actively infected with, or recovered from COVID-19. The repertoires were released in a freely available public database intended as a resource for research on the immune response to SARS-CoV-2. Samples came from the ongoing ImmuneRACE study (first 160 participants) plus 1,254 subjects from 6 global collaborators. The sample metadata nearly always contained a de-identified subject ID, COVID-19 status, age in years and sex. Where HLA class I and class II types were available, the types were taken from metadata supplied by the sample provider, not from assay-based typing.

Via the germline V gene, CDR1 is SGDLS and CDR2 YYNGEE. Reading from cysteine to phenylalanine, the CDR3 counts 15 amino acids. The DNA shown is the 45-base CDR3, in frame from base 1. The germline V and J ends show losses of 6 bases and 2 bases respectively, and no gene match explains 9 bases of the junction. The immunoSEQ Assay, a bias-controlled multiplex PCR, was used to amplify TCRbeta CDR3 regions from genomic DNA. Turning to the authors' computational methods: Within the assay, amplification of reference gene primers was used to estimate how many nucleated cells each sample contained. Sequence reads were collapsed and filtered to measure the absolute abundance of every unique TCRbeta CDR3 rearrangement. For each sample, productive Simpson clonality was calculated as the square root of Simpson's diversity index across productive rearrangements. TCRdb carries this immuneACCESS record with in-frame sequences only. Its versions omit some clonotypes, under half of them owing to an unresolved V gene in the studies checked, with the rest unexplained. V, J and clone size are those of that table, while D and trimming were read from the DNA. Recorded for this sample are roughly 200,000 clones; around nine tenths of them occurred a single time. The ten largest make up about 6.8% of the sample.

A second Seattle source provided samples from volunteer blood donors who had recovered from COVID-19. Each collaborating institution followed its own protocols to collect whole blood in K2EDTA tubes. For TCRbeta analysis, collaborators shipped samples in one of three forms: frozen whole blood, isolated PBMCs, or DNA extracted from either of those sample types. Points the paper makes about the study in general: The quantity of clinical and demographic metadata differed by source and by participant and was supplied without curation.

To note about this clone: Its cognate antigen has yet to be identified. Base qualities are missing; no much larger clone stands one base away.

This receptor chain uses TRBV9 and TRBJ2-3, with TRBD1 identical over 7 junction bases. The source of this sequence is a woman aged 35 to 49 who had recovered from COVID-19. The sample was peripheral blood. The nucleotide sequence is TGTGCCAGCACCCAAGGGGACAGACTCACAGATACGCAGTATTTT. Its protein is CASTQGDRLTDTQYF.